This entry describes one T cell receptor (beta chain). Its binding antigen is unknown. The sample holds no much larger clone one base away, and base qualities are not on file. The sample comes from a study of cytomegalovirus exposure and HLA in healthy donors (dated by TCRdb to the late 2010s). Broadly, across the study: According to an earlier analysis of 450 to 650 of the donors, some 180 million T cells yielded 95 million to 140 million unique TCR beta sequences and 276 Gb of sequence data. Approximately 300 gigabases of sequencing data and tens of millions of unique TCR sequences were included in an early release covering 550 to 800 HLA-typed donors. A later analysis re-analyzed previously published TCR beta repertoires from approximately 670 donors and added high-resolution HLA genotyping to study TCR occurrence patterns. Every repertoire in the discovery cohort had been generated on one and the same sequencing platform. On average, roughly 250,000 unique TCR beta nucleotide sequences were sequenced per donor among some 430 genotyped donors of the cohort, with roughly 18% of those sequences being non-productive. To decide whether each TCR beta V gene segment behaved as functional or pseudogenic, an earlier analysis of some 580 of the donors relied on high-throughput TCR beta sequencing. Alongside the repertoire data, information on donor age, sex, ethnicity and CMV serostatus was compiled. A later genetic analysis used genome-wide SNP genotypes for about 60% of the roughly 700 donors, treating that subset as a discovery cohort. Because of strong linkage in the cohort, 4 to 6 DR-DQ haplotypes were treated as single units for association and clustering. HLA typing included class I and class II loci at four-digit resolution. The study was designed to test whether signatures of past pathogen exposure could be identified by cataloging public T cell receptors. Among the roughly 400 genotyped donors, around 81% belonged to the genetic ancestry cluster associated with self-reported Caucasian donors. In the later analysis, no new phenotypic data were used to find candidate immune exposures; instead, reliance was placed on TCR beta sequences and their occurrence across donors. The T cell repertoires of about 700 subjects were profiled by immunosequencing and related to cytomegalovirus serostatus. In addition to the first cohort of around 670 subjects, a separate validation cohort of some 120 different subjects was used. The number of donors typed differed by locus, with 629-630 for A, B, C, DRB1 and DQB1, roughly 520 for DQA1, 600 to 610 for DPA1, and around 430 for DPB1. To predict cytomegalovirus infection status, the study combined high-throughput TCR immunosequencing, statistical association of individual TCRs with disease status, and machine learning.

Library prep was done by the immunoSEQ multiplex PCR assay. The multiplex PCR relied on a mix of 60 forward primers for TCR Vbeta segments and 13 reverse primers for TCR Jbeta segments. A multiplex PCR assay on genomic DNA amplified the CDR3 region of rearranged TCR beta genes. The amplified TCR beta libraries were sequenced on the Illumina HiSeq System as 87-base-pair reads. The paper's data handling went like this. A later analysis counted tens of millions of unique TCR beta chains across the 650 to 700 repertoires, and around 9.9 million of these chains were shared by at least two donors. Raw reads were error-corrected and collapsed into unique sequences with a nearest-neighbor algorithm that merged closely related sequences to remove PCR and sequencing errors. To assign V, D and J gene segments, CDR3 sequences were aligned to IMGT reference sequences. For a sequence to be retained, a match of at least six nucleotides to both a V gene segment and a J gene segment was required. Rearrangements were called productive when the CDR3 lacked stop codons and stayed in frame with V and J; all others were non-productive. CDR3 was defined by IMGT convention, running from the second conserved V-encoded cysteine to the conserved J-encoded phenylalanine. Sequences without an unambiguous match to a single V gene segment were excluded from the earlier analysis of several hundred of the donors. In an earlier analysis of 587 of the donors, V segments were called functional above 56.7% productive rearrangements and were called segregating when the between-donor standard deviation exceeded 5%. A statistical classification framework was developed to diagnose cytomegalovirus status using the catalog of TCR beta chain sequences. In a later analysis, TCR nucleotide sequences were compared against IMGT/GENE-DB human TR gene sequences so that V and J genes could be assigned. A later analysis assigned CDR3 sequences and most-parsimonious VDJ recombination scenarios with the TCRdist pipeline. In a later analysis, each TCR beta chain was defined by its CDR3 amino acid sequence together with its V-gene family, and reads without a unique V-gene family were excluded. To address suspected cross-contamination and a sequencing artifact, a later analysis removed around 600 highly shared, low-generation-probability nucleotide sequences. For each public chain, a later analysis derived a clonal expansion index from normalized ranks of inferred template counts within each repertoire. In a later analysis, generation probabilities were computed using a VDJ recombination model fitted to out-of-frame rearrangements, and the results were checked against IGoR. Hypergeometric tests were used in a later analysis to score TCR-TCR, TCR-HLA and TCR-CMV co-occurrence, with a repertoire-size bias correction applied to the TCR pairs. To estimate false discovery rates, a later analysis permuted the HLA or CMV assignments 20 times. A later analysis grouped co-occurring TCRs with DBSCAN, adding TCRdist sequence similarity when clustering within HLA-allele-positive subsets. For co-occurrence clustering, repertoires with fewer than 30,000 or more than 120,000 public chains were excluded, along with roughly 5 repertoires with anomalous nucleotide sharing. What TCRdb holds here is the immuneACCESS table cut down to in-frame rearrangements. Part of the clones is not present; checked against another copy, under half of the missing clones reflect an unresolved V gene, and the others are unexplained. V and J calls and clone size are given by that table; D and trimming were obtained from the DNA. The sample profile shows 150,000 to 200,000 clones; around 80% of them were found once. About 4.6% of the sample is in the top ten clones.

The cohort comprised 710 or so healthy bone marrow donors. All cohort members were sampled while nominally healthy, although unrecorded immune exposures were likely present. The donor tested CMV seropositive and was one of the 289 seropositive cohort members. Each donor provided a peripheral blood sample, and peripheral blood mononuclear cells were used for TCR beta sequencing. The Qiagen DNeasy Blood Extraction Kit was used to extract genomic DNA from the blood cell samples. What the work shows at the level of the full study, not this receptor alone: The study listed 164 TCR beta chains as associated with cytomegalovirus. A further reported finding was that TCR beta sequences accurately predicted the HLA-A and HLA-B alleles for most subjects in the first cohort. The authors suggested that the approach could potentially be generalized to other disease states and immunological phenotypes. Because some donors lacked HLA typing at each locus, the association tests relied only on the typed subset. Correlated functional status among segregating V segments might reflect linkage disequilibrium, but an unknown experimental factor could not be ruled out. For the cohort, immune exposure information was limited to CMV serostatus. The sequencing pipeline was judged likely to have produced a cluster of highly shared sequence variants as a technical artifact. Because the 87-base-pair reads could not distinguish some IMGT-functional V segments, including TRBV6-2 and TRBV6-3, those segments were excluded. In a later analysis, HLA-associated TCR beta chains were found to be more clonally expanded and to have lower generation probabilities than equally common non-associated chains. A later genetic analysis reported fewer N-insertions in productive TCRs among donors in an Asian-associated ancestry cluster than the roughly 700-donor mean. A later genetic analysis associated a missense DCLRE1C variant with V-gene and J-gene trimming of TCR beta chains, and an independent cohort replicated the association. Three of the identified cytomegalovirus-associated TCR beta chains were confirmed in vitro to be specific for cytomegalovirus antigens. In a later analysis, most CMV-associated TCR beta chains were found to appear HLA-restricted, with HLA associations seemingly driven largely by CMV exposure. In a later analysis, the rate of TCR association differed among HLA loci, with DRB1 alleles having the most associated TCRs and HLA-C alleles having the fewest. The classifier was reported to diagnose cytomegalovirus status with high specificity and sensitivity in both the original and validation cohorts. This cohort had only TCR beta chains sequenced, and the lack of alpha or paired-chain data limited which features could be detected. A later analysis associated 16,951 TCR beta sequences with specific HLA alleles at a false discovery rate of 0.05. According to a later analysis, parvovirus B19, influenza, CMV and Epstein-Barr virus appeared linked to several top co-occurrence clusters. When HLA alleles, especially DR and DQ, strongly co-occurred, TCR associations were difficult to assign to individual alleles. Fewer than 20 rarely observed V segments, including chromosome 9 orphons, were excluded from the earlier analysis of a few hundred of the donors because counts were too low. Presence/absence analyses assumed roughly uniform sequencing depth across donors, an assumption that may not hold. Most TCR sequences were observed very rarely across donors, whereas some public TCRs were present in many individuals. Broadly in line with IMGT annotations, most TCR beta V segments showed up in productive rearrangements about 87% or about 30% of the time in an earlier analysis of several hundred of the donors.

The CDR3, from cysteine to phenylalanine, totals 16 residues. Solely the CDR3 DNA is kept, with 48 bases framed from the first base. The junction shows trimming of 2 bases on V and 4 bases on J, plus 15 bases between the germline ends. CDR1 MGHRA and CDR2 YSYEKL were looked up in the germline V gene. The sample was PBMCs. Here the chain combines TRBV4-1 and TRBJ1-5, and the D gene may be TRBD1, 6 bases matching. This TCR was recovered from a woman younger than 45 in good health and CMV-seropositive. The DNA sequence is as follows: TGCGCCAGCAGCCAATCCACAGGGCTAGGGAATCAGCCCCAGCATTTT. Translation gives CASSQSTGLGNQPQHF.